What follows describes a single TCR beta chain. This clonotype was seen a handful of times. What antigen it recognizes has not been identified. No much larger clone exists at a distance of one base, and base qualities are not known. These data come from a study of blood T cells in healthy people across ages (dated by TCRdb to 2014 to 2015). With respect to the entire study: Template switching captured roughly one uniquely barcoded TCR beta cDNA molecule per two T cells in model experiments. The study measured age-related changes in TCR beta repertoire diversity using deep sequencing normalized with unique cDNA molecular identifiers. The donors were split into four age groups: young (average around 15 years), middle-aged (over 35), aged (more than 55) and long-lived (approximately 80). Donors of different ages were randomly distributed across sequencing lanes to avoid experimental bias. For two donors (one aged 18 to 29 and one aged 80 or older), the study analyzed two additional independent replicas of 1 million unique cDNA reads from the same blood draw.

General study outcomes and caveats: Because the CMV infection status of the donors was unknown, age-related changes in expanded clonotypes may potentially have been confounded. Compared with the aged group, the long-lived group had more naive CD4+ T cells, fewer expanded clones and increased TCR diversity, suggesting age selection. Bulk unsorted PBMC profiling prevented conclusive comparison of naive and antigen-experienced compartments. Estimates of total diversity based on one million sequenced T cells were regarded as lower bounds and as underestimates. The percentage of naive T cells measured by flow cytometry correlated strongly with observed TCR beta diversity. As age increased, observed TCR beta diversity per million T cells dropped in a roughly linear way, and a significant reduction was already evident by age roughly 40.

CDR1 and CDR2, looked up from the germline V gene, are SQVTM and ANQGSEA. There are 12 amino acids in the CDR3, from cysteine to phenylalanine inclusive. Only the CDR3 part of the read is kept: 36 bases, read in frame from the first base. The junction carries 9 bases between V and J, which are trimmed by 4 bases and 6 bases respectively. Libraries were prepared through 5' RACE. For sequencing, an Illumina HiSeq 2500 was employed. A second PCR of about 7 to 12 cycles was run with a J-beta primer mix and a sample-barcoded 5' primer. A template-switch 5' adaptor carrying 12 random nucleotides introduced a unique molecular identifier onto each TCR beta cDNA molecule. At least 2.5 million CDR3-containing paired-end reads were obtained from each sample. The Mint cDNA synthesis kit, primed by a TRBC-specific oligonucleotide, was used to synthesize first-strand cDNA from all RNA. All cDNA was treated with uracil-DNA glycosylase and then went through a first 18-cycle PCR with the universal primers M1SS and BC2_uni_R. Per the source publication's procedure: For normalization, 1 million high-quality reads were randomly selected from each sample, with every read carrying a distinct molecular identifier. Instead of being binned into consensus sequences, reads that shared molecular identifiers were thrown out. MiTCR, with a Q25 quality threshold and the strictest error-elimination algorithm, was used for CDR3 identification, clonotype clustering and error correction. Lower-bound total TCR beta diversity was estimated with a nonparametric unseen species model using Euler transformation. In TCRdb, the public reads were trimmed at Q25 with fastp and aligned with MiXCR, with productive beta chains retained. When rows share a CDR3 protein, they turn into one entry using the most common DNA and genes. The V and J calls shown here were made by TCRdb, not taken from the authors' results. A total of about 1,600,000 distinct CDR3 sequences appear in this sample, roughly 40% of them only once. Jointly, the top ten make up approximately 7.9% of the sample.

Systemically healthy Caucasian individuals from Russia, 39 in total and aged roughly 6 to 100 years, were included as donors. Each donor gave ten milliliters of peripheral blood, collected into EDTA-treated Vacutainer tubes. Ficoll-Paque density-gradient centrifugation was used to isolate PBMCs, with at least 6.5 million obtained per sample. Trizol reagent was used to extract total RNA from the PBMCs, yielding at least 6 micrograms per sample. Naive CD45RAhigh/CD27high T cell percentages were measured by flow cytometry on a PBMC aliquot from every donor. The chain is encoded by TRBV29-1 joined to TRBJ2-2, with the D segment identity uncertain. The TCR was taken from a woman under 30 in good health. Sequenced sample: blood. The nucleotides are TGCAGCGTTGCACGGGTCGCCGGGGAGCTGTTTTTT. It translates to CSVARVAGELFF.